Listed below are T cell receptor beta chains from one sample, sequenced in a study of shared clonotypes between healthy human individuals. TCRdb keeps only in-frame clones here, not all; method: immunoSEQ multiplex PCR. The sample lists around 980,000 clones, approximately 80% occurring once. Sequencing used memory CD4+ T cells from PBMCs. Receptors originate from a man younger than 30 in good health. Some clones in this sample may be carry-over from other donors' samples. The CDR3 runs from the conserved cysteine through the conserved F or W. Clone sizes are given selectively: once, few, many, or a class where the clone is expanded.

clone size: NA; J gene: TRBJ1-3; V gene: TRBV30; CDR3 protein: CAWSFPNSGNTIYF
clone size: NA; J gene: TRBJ2-7; V gene: TRBV4-1; CDR3 protein: CASSQVWDGIFYEQYF
clone size: NA; J gene: TRBJ1-1; V gene: TRBV5-6; CDR3 protein: CASSLARQGNTEAFF
clone size: NA; J gene: TRBJ2-7; V gene: TRBV5-6; CDR3 protein: CASSLTGTGAVSHEQYF
clone size: once; J gene: TRBJ2-3; V gene: TRBV5-1; CDR3 protein: CASSRSPGQGALYTDTQYF
clone size: few; J gene: TRBJ1-1; V gene: TRBV27; CDR3 protein: CASSPDRMNTEAFF
clone size: NA; J gene: TRBJ1-1; V gene: TRBV5-4; CDR3 protein: CASSRQGTNTEAFF
clone size: NA; J gene: TRBJ1-1; V gene: TRBV4-1; CDR3 protein: CASSQDFGYARAAAFF
clone size: NA; J gene: TRBJ2-2; V gene: TRBV7-3; CDR3 protein: CASSLSGGDTGELFF
clone size: NA; J gene: TRBJ2-6; V gene: TRBV28; CDR3 protein: CASGSEGASGANVLTF
clone size: NA; J gene: TRBJ2-3; V gene: TRBV30; CDR3 protein: CAWRPVDTQYF
clone size: few; J gene: TRBJ1-5; V gene: TRBV7-9; CDR3 protein: CASSFRAGMCNQPQHF
clone size: NA; J gene: TRBJ1-5; V gene: TRBV6-5; CDR3 protein: CASIDRVSGNQPQHF
clone size: NA; J gene: TRBJ1-5; V gene: TRBV7-3; CDR3 protein: CASSSKPGQGALGLSGNQPQHF
clone size: NA; J gene: TRBJ2-1; V gene: TRBV6-1; CDR3 protein: CASSELAGGPSPYNEQFF
clone size: NA; J gene: TRBJ2-1; V gene: TRBV7-3; CDR3 protein: CASSLLSQRQFYNEQFF
clone size: NA; J gene: TRBJ2-7; V gene: TRBV18; CDR3 protein: CASSPWPYEQYF
clone size: NA; J gene: TRBJ1-2; V gene: TRBV28; CDR3 protein: CASSTGVYGYTF
clone size: NA; J gene: TRBJ2-3; V gene: TRBV11-1; CDR3 protein: CASSSGLTDTQYF
clone size: NA; J gene: TRBJ1-1; V gene: TRBV5-1; CDR3 protein: CASSLEMNTEAFF
clone size: NA; J gene: TRBJ2-5; V gene: TRBV18; CDR3 protein: CASSPGGPQLGQETQYF
clone size: NA; J gene: TRBJ2-6; V gene: TRBV7-9; CDR3 protein: CASSPNQGVGANVLTF
clone size: many; J gene: TRBJ2-3; V gene: TRBV29-1; CDR3 protein: CSVAGLSAQYF
clone size: NA; J gene: TRBJ2-7; V gene: TRBV27; CDR3 protein: CASSPMGNIYGYEQYF
clone size: NA; J gene: TRBJ2-7; V gene: TRBV28; CDR3 protein: CASSLRGREQYF
clone size: NA; J gene: TRBJ1-3; V gene: TRBV4-1; CDR3 protein: CASSQEGTAGNTIYF
clone size: NA; J gene: TRBJ1-1; V gene: TRBV6-6; CDR3 protein: CASSLHMPTEAFF
clone size: NA; J gene: TRBJ2-3; V gene: TRBV25-1; CDR3 protein: CASSFTELDTQYF
clone size: NA; J gene: TRBJ2-5; V gene: TRBV2; CDR3 protein: CASSPLTSGRRETQYF
clone size: NA; J gene: TRBJ2-6; V gene: TRBV4-1; CDR3 protein: CASSHPRLAEQGKANVLTF
clone size: NA; J gene: TRBJ2-3; V gene: TRBV4-1; CDR3 protein: CASSQAGGRPDTQYF
clone size: NA; J gene: TRBJ2-4; V gene: TRBV30; CDR3 protein: CALEGLAKNIQYF
clone size: NA; J gene: TRBJ2-1; V gene: TRBV7-2; CDR3 protein: CASSSVGGGTWAIEQFF
clone size: NA; J gene: TRBJ1-6; V gene: TRBV28; CDR3 protein: CASRRGDSPLHF
clone size: NA; J gene: TRBJ1-1; V gene: TRBV5-1; CDR3 protein: CASSLAVDRQLNTEAFF
clone size: NA; J gene: TRBJ2-7; V gene: TRBV6-1; CDR3 protein: CASSQPGSSYEQYF
clone size: NA; J gene: TRBJ2-5; V gene: TRBV6-1; CDR3 protein: CARNRGGETQYF
clone size: once; J gene: TRBJ2-3; V gene: TRBV6-5; CDR3 protein: CASRLQGGDTQYF
clone size: NA; J gene: TRBJ2-7; V gene: TRBV27; CDR3 protein: CASSPLPGRSYEQYF
clone size: NA; J gene: TRBJ2-7; V gene: TRBV10-3; CDR3 protein: CAISGTVSSYEQYF
clone size: NA; J gene: TRBJ1-1; V gene: TRBV9; CDR3 protein: CASRTGLANTEAFF
clone size: many; J gene: TRBJ2-3; V gene: TRBV5-6; CDR3 protein: CASSLEDTQYF
clone size: NA; J gene: TRBJ2-3; V gene: TRBV4-2; CDR3 protein: CASSQDEGPDTQYF
clone size: NA; J gene: TRBJ2-3; V gene: TRBV6-1; CDR3 protein: CASSEFSLGDRGRTDTQYF
clone size: NA; J gene: TRBJ2-7; V gene: TRBV9; CDR3 protein: CASSTGTSGAEQYF
clone size: NA; J gene: TRBJ1-2; V gene: TRBV28; CDR3 protein: CASSTRAEVDYGYTF
clone size: NA; J gene: TRBJ2-1; V gene: TRBV7-2; CDR3 protein: CASSFTSGSGYEQFF
clone size: few; J gene: TRBJ1-4; V gene: TRBV7-9; CDR3 protein: CASSPLATGGFVGGEKLFF
clone size: NA; J gene: TRBJ2-3; V gene: TRBV7-3; CDR3 protein: CASSLTSAGDTQYF
clone size: NA; J gene: TRBJ2-1; V gene: TRBV4-1; CDR3 protein: CASSQPGTGYNEQFF
clone size: NA; J gene: TRBJ1-1; V gene: TRBV18; CDR3 protein: CASSPTDGNTEAFF
clone size: NA; J gene: TRBJ1-1; V gene: TRBV7-3; CDR3 protein: CASSFQQNTEAFF
clone size: few; J gene: TRBJ1-2; V gene: TRBV4-1; CDR3 protein: CASSQATGNYGYTF
clone size: NA; J gene: TRBJ2-3; V gene: TRBV2; CDR3 protein: CARGLAGGTDTQYF
clone size: NA; J gene: TRBJ2-1; V gene: TRBV6-1; CDR3 protein: CASSELAGGPIYNEQFF
clone size: NA; J gene: TRBJ2-1; V gene: TRBV9; CDR3 protein: CASSVGLAGNGEQFF
clone size: few; J gene: TRBJ1-5; V gene: TRBV27; CDR3 protein: CASREAGVRGQPQHF
clone size: NA; J gene: TRBJ1-3; V gene: TRBV6-1; CDR3 protein: CASFLGADGNTIYF
clone size: NA; J gene: TRBJ1-5; V gene: TRBV10-3; CDR3 protein: CAISEGPGQPQHF